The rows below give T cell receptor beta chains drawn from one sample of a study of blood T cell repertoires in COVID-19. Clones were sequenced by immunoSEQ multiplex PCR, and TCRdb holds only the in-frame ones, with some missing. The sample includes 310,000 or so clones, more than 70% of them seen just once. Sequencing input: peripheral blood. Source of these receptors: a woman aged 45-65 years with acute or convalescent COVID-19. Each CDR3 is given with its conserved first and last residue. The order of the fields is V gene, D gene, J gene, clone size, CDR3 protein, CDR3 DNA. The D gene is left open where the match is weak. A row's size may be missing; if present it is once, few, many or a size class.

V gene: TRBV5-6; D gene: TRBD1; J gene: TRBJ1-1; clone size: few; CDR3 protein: CASRRGQRTEAFF; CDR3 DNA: TGTGCCAGCAGAAGGGGGCAGCGGACTGAAGCTTTCTTT
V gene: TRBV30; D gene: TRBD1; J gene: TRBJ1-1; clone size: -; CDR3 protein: CAWIRTGFFTEAFF; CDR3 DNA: TGTGCCTGGATCCGGACAGGGTTCTTCACTGAAGCTTTCTTT
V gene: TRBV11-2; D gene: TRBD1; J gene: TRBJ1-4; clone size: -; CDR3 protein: CASSVQTGVDEKLFF; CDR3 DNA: TGTGCCAGCAGCGTCCAGACAGGGGTGGATGAAAAACTGTTTTTT
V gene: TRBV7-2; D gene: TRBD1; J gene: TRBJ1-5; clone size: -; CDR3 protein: CASSIQGIQPQHF; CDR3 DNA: TGTGCCAGCAGCATACAGGGGATTCAGCCCCAGCATTTT
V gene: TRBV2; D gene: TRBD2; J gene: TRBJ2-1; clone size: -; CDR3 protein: CASSEAWGGKSYNEQFF; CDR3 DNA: TGTGCCAGCAGTGAAGCGTGGGGGGGGAAATCCTACAATGAGCAGTTCTTC
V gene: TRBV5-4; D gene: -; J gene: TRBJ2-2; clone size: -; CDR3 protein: CASSFLPGELFF; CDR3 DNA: TGTGCCAGCAGCTTCCTCCCTGGGGAGCTGTTTTTT
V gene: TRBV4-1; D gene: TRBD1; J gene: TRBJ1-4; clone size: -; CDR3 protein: CASSQEGRTGRSGTNEKLFF; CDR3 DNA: TGCGCCAGCAGCCAAGAGGGCCGGACAGGGAGGAGTGGAACTAATGAAAAACTGTTTTTT
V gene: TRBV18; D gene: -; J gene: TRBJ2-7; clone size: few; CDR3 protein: CASSPPSASSYEQYF; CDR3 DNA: TGTGCCAGCTCACCACCTAGCGCGAGCTCCTACGAGCAGTACTTC
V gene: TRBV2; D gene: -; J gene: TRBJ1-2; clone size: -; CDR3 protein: CASSLLSEYTF; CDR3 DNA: TGTGCCAGCAGTTTGCTAAGCGAGTACACCTTC
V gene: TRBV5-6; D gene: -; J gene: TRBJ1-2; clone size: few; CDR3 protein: CASSLAQGSYGYTF; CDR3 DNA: TGTGCCAGCAGCTTGGCCCAGGGGTCCTATGGCTACACCTTC